This paragraph covers one T cell receptor beta chain sequence. Its cognate antigen is unknown. Produced via immunoSEQ multiplex PCR; TCRdb's table is partial and in-frame only. Of fewer than 75,000 clones in the sample, 75% to 80% were seen once. These data belong to a study of vaccination effects on CD4 cells after COVID-19. Study-wide context: Viral peptide pool expansion of antigen-specific CD4+ T cells preceded sequencing in the ViraFEST assay. Whole-study findings and limits: After vaccination of healthy people, only 1 of 255 vaccine-induced clones cross-reacted with common cold coronaviruses.

Germline V CDR1 and CDR2: MNHEY, SVGAGI. This CDR3 is built from 10 residues. V lost 6 bases and J 11 bases, leaving 10 bases between the germline ends. Scientists isolated CD4+ T cells after a roughly 10-day culture period ended. This clonotype was sampled from a human donor who received a COVID-19 vaccine. The input for sequencing was CD4+ T cells from PBMCs cultured without peptide, taken before COVID-19 vaccination. The chain employs TRBV6-5 and TRBJ1-1; D uncertain. The CDR3 nucleotides are TGTGCCAGCAGAGAGGGTAGGGCTTTCTTT. The encoded protein is CASREGRAFF.